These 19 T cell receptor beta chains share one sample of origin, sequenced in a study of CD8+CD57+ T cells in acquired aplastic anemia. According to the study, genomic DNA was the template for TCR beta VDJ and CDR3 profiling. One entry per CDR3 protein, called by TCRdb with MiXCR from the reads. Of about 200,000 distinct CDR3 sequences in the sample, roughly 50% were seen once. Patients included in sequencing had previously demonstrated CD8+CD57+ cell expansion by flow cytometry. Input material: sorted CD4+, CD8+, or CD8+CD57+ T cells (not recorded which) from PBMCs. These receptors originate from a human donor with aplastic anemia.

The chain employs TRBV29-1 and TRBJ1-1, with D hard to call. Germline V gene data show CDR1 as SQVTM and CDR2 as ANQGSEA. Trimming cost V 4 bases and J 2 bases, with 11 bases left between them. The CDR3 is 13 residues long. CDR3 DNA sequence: TGCAGCGTTGGTCCGAACAGAAACACTGAAGCTTTCTTT. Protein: CSVGPNRNTEAFF.

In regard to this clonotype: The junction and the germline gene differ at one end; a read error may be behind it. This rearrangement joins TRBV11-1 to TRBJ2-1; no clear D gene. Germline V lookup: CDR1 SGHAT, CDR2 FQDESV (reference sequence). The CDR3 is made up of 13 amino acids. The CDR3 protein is CASSVGAYSEQFF. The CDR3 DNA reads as TGTGCCAGCAGCGTAGGAGCCTACAGTGAGCAGTTCTTC.

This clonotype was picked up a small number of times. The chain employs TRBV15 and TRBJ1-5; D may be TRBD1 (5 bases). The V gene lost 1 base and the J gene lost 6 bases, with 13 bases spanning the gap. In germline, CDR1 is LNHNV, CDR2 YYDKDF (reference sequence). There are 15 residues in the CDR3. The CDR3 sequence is CATSRAGGEGQPQHF. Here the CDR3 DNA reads TGTGCCACCAGCAGAGCGGGGGGGGAAGGTCAGCCCCAGCATTTT.

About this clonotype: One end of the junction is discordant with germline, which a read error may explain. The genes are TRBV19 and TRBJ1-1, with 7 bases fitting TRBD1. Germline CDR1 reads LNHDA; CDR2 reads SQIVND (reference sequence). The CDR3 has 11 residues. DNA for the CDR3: TGTGCCAGTGCAACAGGGGTTCTATCTTGTTTT. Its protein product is CASATGVLSCF.

The CDR3 loop reads CAWSRSRGTSEEETQYF. The CDR3 DNA sequence: TGTGCCTGGAGTCGGTCCAGGGGGACTAGCGAGGAAGAGACCCAGTACTTC. This sequence joins TRBV30 and TRBJ2-5, with TRBD2 identical over 10 bases. Germline trimming cut 2 bases from V and 3 bases from J; bases unmatched to any gene: 12. The germline CDR1 and CDR2 sequences are GTSNPN and SVGIG (reference sequence). This CDR3 is built from 17 residues.

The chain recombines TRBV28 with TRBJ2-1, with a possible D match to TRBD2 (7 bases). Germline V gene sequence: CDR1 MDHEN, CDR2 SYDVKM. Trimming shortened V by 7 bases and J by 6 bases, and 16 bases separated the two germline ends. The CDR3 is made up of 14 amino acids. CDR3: CASTLGGGGNEQFF. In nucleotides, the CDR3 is TGTGCCAGCACCTTAGGGGGGGGAGGCAATGAGCAGTTCTTC.

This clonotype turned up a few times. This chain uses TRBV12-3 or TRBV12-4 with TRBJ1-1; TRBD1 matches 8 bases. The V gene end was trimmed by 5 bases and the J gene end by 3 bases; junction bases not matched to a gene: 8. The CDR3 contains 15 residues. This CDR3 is CASSPSTGEYTEAFF. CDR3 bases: TGTGCCAGCAGTCCTTCGACAGGGGAGTACACTGAAGCTTTCTTT.

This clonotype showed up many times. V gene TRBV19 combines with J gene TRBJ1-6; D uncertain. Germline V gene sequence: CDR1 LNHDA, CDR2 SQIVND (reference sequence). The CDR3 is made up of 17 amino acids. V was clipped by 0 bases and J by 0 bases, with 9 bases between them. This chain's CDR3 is CASSIESRSSYNSPLHF. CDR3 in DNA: TGTGCCAGTAGTATAGAGTCCAGGAGCTCCTATAATTCACCCCTCCACTTT.

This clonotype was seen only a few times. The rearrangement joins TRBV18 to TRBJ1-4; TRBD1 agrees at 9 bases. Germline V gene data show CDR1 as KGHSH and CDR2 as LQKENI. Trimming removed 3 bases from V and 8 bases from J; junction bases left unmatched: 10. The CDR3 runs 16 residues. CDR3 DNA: TGTGCCAGCTCACCGCTCTGGGGACAGGGCGACGAAAAACTGTTTTTT. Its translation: CASSPLWGQGDEKLFF.

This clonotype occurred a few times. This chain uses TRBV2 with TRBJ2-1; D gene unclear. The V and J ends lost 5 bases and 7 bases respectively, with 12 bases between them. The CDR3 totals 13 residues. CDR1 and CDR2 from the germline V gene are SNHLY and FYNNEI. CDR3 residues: CASSKAALNEQFF. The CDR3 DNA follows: TGTGCCAGCAGTAAGGCAGCCCTTAATGAGCAGTTCTTC.

The CDR3 DNA follows: TGTGCCAGCAGCTTAGCGTCACCCGACACTCACGAGCAGTACTTC. This gives the protein CASSLASPDTHEQYF. The chain employs TRBV7-6 and TRBJ2-7; D not certain. Germline V lookup: CDR1 SGHVS, CDR2 FNYEAQ. This CDR3 has 15 amino acids. The V gene lost 0 bases and the J gene lost 5 bases, with 14 bases spanning the gap. Looking up the rest from reference TRBV7-6 and TRBJ2-7 gives the full variable domain: GAGVSQSPRYKVTKRGQDVALRCDPISGHVSLYWYRQALGQGPEFLTYFNYEAQQDKSGLPNDRFSAERPEGSISTLTIQRTEQRDSAMYRCASSLASPDTHEQYFGPGTRLTVT.

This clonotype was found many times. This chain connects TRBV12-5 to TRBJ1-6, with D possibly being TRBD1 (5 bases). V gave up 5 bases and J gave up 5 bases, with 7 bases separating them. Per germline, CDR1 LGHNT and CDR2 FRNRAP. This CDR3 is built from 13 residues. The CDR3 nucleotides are TGTGCTAGTGGTACGGACAATAATTCACCCCTCCACTTT. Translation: CASGTDNNSPLHF. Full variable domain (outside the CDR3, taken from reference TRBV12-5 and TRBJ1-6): DARVTQTPRHKVTEMGQEVTMRCQPILGHNTVFWYRQTMMQGLELLAYFRNRAPLDDSGMPKDRFSAEMPDATLATLKIQPSEPRDSAVYFCASGTDNNSPLHFGNGTRLTVT.

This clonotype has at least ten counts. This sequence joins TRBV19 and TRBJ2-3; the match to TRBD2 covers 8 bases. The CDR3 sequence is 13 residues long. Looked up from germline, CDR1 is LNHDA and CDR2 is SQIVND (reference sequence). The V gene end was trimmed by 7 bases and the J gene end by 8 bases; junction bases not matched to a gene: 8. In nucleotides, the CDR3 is TGTGCCAGTACCATGTCCGGGGGGGCTACGCAGTATTTT. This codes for CASTMSGGATQYF.

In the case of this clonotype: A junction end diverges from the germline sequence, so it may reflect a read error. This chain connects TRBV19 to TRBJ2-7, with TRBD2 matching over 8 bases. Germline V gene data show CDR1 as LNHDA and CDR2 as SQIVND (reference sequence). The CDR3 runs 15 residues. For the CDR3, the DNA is TGTGCCAGAATAGGGGGATTAGCGGGGTTAAATGAGCGGTTCTTC. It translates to CARIGGLAGLNERFF.

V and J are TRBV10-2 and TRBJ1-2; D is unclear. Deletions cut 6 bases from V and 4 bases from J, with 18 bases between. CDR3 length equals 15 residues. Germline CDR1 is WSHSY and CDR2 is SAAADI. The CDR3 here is CASSPDPGFSYGYTF. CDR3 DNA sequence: TGCGCCAGCAGCCCAGACCCGGGTTTTAGCTATGGCTACACCTTC.

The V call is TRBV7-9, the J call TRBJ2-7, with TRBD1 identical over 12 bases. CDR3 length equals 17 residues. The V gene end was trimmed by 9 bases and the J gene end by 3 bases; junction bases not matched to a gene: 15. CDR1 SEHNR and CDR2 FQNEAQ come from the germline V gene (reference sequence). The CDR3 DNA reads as TGTGCCAGTACCGGGACAGGGGGCGGGCGGGCGCTCTACGAGCAGTACTTC. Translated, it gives CASTGTGGGRALYEQYF.

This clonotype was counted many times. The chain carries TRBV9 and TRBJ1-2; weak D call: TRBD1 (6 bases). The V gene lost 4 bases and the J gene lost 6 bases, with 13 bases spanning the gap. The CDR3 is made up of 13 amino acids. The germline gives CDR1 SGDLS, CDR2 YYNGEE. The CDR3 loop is CASSTQDRHGYTF. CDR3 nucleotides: TGTGCCAGCAGCACCCAGGACAGACATGGCTACACCTTC.

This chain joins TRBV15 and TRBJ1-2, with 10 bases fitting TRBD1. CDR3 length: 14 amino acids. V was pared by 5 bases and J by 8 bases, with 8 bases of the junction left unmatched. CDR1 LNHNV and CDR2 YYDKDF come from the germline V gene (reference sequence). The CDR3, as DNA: TGTGCCACCAGCGGGACAGGGGTGGGCGGGGGCTACACCTTC. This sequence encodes CATSGTGVGGGYTF.

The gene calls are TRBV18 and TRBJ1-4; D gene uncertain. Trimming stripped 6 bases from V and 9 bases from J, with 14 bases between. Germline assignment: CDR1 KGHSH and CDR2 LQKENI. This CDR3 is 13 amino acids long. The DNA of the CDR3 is TGTGCCAGCTCGCCAATGGGGAAAAAAAAACTGTTTTTT. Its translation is CASSPMGKKKLFF.